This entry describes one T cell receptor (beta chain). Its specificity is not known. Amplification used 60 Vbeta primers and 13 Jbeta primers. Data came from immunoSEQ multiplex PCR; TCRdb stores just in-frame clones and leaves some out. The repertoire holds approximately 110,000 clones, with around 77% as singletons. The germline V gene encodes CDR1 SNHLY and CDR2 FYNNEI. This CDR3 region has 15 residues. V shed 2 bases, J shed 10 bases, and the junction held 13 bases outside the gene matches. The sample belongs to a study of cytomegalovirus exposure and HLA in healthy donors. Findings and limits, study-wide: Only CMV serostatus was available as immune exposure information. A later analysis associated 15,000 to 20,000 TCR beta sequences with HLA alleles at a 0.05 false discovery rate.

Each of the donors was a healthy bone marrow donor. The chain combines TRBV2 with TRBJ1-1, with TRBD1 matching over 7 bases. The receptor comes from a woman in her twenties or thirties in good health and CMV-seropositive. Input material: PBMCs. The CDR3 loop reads CASSESPLTGIGAFF. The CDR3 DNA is TGTGCCAGCAGTGAATCCCCGCTGACAGGGATAGGAGCTTTCTTT.